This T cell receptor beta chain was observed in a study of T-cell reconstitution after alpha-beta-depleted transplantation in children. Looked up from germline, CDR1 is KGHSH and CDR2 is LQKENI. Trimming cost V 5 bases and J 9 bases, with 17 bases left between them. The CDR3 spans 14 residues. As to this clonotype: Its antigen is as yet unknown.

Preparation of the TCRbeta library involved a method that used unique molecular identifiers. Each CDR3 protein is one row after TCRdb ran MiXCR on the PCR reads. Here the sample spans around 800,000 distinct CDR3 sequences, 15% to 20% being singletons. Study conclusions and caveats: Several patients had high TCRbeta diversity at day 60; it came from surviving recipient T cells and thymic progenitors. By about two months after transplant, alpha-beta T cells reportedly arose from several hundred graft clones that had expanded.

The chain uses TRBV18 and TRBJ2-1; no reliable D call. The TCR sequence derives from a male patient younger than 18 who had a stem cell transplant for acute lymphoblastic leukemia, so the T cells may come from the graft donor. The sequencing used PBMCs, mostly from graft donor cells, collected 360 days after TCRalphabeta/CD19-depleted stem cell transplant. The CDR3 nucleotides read TGTGCCAGCTCAGGAGACTTGCACCATGGTGAGCAGTTCTTC. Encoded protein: CASSGDLHHGEQFF.